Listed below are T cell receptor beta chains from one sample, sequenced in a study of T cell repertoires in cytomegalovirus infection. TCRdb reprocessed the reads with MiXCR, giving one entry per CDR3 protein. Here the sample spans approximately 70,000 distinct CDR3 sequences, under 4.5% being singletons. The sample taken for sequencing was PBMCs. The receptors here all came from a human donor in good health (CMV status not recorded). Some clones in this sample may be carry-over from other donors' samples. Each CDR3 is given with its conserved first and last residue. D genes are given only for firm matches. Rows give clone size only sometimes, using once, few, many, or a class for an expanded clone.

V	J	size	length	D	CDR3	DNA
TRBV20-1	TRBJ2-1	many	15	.	CSASPRRSSYNEQFF	TGCAGTGCCAGCCCCCGGCGGAGCTCCTACAATGAGCAGTTCTTC
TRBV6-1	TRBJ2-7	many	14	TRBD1	CAGASGTVPYEQYF	TGTGCCGGCGCCTCCGGGACAGTCCCCTACGAGCAGTACTTC
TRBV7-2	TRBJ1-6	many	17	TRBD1	CASSSPSGTGGNSPLHF	TGTGCCAGCAGCTCCCCCTCTGGGACAGGGGGGAATTCACCCCTCCACTTT
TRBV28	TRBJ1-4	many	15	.	CASTPPGQTREKLFF	TGTGCCAGCACCCCTCCCGGACAGACCAGGGAAAAACTGTTTTTT
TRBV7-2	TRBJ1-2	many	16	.	CASSPRWGAPSYGYTF	TGTGCCAGCAGCCCCAGGTGGGGGGCGCCCAGCTATGGCTACACCTTC
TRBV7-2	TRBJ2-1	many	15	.	CASSLSLDPRSEQFF	TGTGCCAGCAGCTTAAGTCTAGACCCCCGAAGTGAGCAGTTCTTC
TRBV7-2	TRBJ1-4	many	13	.	CASSLGGYEKLFF	TGTGCCAGCAGCTTAGGCGGGTATGAAAAACTGTTTTTT
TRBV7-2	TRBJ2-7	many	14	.	CASSLVPLKTEQYF	TGTGCCAGCAGCTTAGTTCCCCTGAAGACTGAGCAGTACTTC
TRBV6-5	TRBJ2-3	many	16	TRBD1	CASRSGTGVSTDTQYF	TGTGCCAGCAGATCCGGGACAGGGGTTTCGACAGATACGCAGTATTTT
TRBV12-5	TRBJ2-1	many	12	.	CASEKGFDEQFF	TGTGCTAGTGAAAAGGGATTCGATGAGCAGTTCTTC
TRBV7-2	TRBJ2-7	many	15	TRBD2	CASSTSGTSSYEQYF	TGTGCCAGCAGCACTAGCGGGACTAGCTCCTACGAGCAGTACTTC
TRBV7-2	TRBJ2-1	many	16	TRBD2	CASSSRLAGGHNEQFF	TGTGCCAGCAGCTCACGACTAGCGGGGGGACACAATGAGCAGTTCTTC
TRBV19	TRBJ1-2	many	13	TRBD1	CASSPDRVDGYTF	TGTGCCAGTAGCCCAGACAGGGTGGATGGCTACACCTTC
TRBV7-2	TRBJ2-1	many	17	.	CASSLVPRHLLPNEQFF	TGTGCCAGCAGCTTGGTACCGAGACACCTACTTCCAAATGAGCAGTTCTTC
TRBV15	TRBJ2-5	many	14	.	CATSRIDRQETQYF	TGTGCCACCAGCAGGATCGACAGGCAAGAGACCCAGTACTTC
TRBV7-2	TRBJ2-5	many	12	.	CASSGVEETQYF	TGTGCCAGCAGTGGTGTCGAAGAGACCCAGTACTTC
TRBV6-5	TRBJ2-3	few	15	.	CASSYSRGGTDTQYF	TGTGCCAGCAGTTACTCGAGGGGCGGCACAGATACGCAGTATTTT
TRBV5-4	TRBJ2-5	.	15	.	CASSWSPGVQETQYF	TGTGCCAGCAGCTGGTCCCCGGGAGTCCAGGAGACCCAGTACTTC
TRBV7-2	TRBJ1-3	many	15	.	CASSPGPSTGNTIYF	TGTGCCAGCAGCCCGGGACCATCAACGGGAAACACCATATATTTT
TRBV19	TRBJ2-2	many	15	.	CASGSESGWTGELFF	TGTGCCAGTGGTTCCGAGTCGGGGTGGACCGGGGAGCTGTTTTTT
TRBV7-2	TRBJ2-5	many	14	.	CASSLGPQTETQYF	TGTGCCAGCAGCTTAGGCCCCCAGACGGAGACCCAGTACTTC
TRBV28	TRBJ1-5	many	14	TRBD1	CASKTGAYNQPQHF	TGTGCCAGCAAAACAGGGGCCTACAATCAGCCCCAGCATTTT
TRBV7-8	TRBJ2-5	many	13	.	CASGQGVKETQYF	TGTGCCAGCGGCCAAGGAGTAAAAGAGACCCAGTACTTC
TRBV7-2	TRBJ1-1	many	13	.	CASSFGGWTEAFF	TGTGCCAGCAGCTTCGGGGGTTGGACTGAAGCTTTCTTT
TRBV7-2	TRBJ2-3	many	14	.	CASSLVAGSNTQYF	TGTGCCAGCAGCTTAGTGGCAGGAAGCAATACGCAGTATTTT
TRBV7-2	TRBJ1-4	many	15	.	CASSSKRFGGEKLFF	TGTGCCAGCAGCTCAAAGAGGTTCGGGGGTGAAAAACTGTTTTTT
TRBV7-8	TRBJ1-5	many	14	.	CASSSRRVVQPQHF	TGTGCCAGCAGCTCACGACGGGTTGTTCAGCCCCAGCATTTT
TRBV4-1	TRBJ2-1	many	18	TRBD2	CASSSGLAGAWVYNEQFF	TGCGCCAGCAGCTCCGGACTAGCGGGAGCATGGGTCTACAATGAGCAGTTCTTC
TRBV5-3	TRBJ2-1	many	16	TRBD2	CASSRAGLAGLNEQFF	TGTGCCAGCAGCCGCGCGGGACTAGCGGGGCTCAATGAGCAGTTCTTC
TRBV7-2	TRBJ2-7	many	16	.	CASSLAGLPPIDEQYF	TGTGCCAGCAGCTTGGCCGGACTTCCACCTATAGACGAGCAGTACTTC
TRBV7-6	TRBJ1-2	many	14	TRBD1	CASSLDRDFYGYTF	TGTGCCAGCTCCCTGGACAGGGACTTCTATGGCTACACCTTC